The 12 T cell receptor beta chains below all came from one sample that was sequenced in a study of shared clonotypes between healthy human individuals. CD45RO-negative, CCR7-positively selected cells formed the naive CD8 fraction, excluding terminally differentiated effector memory CD45RA+ cells. The data were produced by immunoSEQ multiplex PCR, yet TCRdb's version contains in-frame clones alone and is incomplete. This table holds some 2 million clones, roughly 95% found once. Sequenced material: naive CD8+ T cells sorted from blood. Receptor source: a man aged 18 to 35 in good health.

The J gene is TRBJ1-1, the V gene TRBV7-9, with 9 bases fitting TRBD1. CDR1 and CDR2 from the germline V gene are SEHNR and FQNEAQ (reference sequence). V trimming: 5 bases; J trimming: 5 bases; junction bases outside the gene matches: 12. The CDR3 consists of 16 residues. CDR3 nucleotide sequence: TGTGCCAGCAGCGGGCGACAGGGGGTAGGGAAAACTGAAGCTTTCTTT. This encodes CASSGRQGVGKTEAFF.

The J gene is TRBJ2-7, the V gene TRBV7-9; D possibly corresponds to TRBD2 (6 bases). CDR1 and CDR2 (germline): SEHNR, FQNEAQ (reference sequence). Trimming took 0 bases from V and 7 from J, leaving 10 bases between them. This CDR3 contains 13 residues. The CDR3 nucleotides read TGTGCCAGCAGCTTAGCGAACAGCGGGGAGCAGTACTTC. It encodes CASSLANSGEQYF.

The rearrangement links TRBV29-1 to TRBJ2-2; D gene unclear. CDR1 and CDR2 from the germline V gene are SQVTM and ANQGSEA. The CDR3 sequence is 12 residues long. The germline V and J ends were trimmed by 4 bases and 6 bases, with 9 bases remaining between them. The CDR3 nucleotides read TGCAGCGTTGGGGGTCAAGCCGGGGAGCTGTTTTTT. As protein: CSVGGQAGELFF.

In regard to this clone: The same CDR3 can be traced to other DNA sequences in this sample. The rearrangement uses TRBV4-1 and TRBJ2-7; D is ambiguous. Germline CDR1 is MGHRA and CDR2 is YSYEKL. V was pared by 1 base and J by 3 bases, with 7 bases between. This CDR3 has 13 residues. CDR3 sequence reads: CASSQGVFYEQYF. DNA for the CDR3: TGCGCCAGCAGCCAAGGGGTATTCTACGAGCAGTACTTC.

The chain carries TRBV25-1 and TRBJ1-5, with D possibly matching TRBD1 (5 bases). CDR1 and CDR2 (germline): MGHDK, SYGVNS. V was clipped by 6 bases and J by 6 bases, with 12 bases between them. The CDR3 totals 13 residues. The chain's CDR3 is CASSEKGSQPQHF. The CDR3 nucleotides read TGTGCCAGCAGCGAAAAGGGGAGTCAGCCCCAGCATTTT.

The V gene is TRBV7-9, the J gene TRBJ1-4; D call uncertain. The germline V and J ends were trimmed by 3 bases and 11 bases, with 16 bases remaining between them. Germline V CDR1 and CDR2: SEHNR, FQNEAQ (reference sequence). CDR3 length equals 14 residues. Here the CDR3 reads CASSLTPAPTKLFF. CDR3 coding DNA: TGTGCCAGCAGCTTGACTCCGGCACCTACGAAACTGTTTTTT.

CDR3 in amino acids: CASSLALTGAQYF. CDR3 sequence (DNA): TGTGCCAGCAGCTTAGCGCTGACAGGGGCGCAGTATTTT. This chain uses TRBV7-2 with TRBJ2-3; 8 nucleotides align to TRBD1. Germline CDR1 and CDR2: SGHTA and FQGNSA. The CDR3 has 13 amino acids. The V and J ends lost 0 bases and 10 bases, in that order; junction bases with no gene match: 3. The variable domain in full, completed from reference TRBV7-2 and TRBJ2-3, reads GAGVSQSPSNKVTEKGKDVELRCDPISGHTALYWYRQSLGQGLEFLIYFQGNSAPDKSGLPSDRFSAERTGGSVSTLTIQRTQQEDSAVYLCASSLALTGAQYFGPGTRLTVL.

The chain is built from TRBV11-2 and TRBJ2-3; perhaps TRBD2 as D (7 bases). The CDR3 extends over 16 amino acids. V lost 4 bases and J lost 5, with 19 bases in between. Germline V CDR1 and CDR2: SGHAT, FQNNGV. The CDR3 region is CASSSPHGGAGDTQYF. CDR3 nucleotides: TGTGCCAGCAGCTCCCCCCATGGGGGGGCGGGAGATACGCAGTATTTT.

V and J are TRBV15 and TRBJ2-3; 12 nucleotides line up with TRBD1. V trimming: 5 bases; J trimming: 0 bases; junction bases outside the gene matches: 6. This CDR3 comprises 17 residues. CDR1 and CDR2 from the germline V gene are LNHNV and YYDKDF (reference sequence). CDR3 in DNA: TGTGCCACCAGCGGGGACAGGGGGCCGATTAGCACAGATACGCAGTATTTT. This codes for CATSGDRGPISTDTQYF. Full variable domain (missing parts from reference TRBV15 and TRBJ2-3): DAMVIQNPRYQVTQFGKPVTLSCSQTLNHNVMYWYQQKSSQAPKLLFHYYDKDFNNEADTPDNFQSRRPNTSFCFLDIRSPGLGDTAMYLCATSGDRGPISTDTQYFGPGTRLTVL.

This rearrangement joins TRBV29-1 to TRBJ2-1, with D possibly being TRBD2 (6 bases). The CDR3 has 12 residues. Trimming took 3 bases from V and 6 from J, leaving 9 bases between them. Germline lookup yields CDR1 SQVTM and CDR2 ANQGSEA. For the CDR3, the DNA is TGCAGCGTTGAGGAGGGCCCCAATGAGCAGTTCTTC. It is translated as CSVEEGPNEQFF.

This clone was recorded once. The chain combines TRBV28 with TRBJ1-2; D gene uncertain. The germline CDR1 and CDR2 sequences are MDHEN and SYDVKM. CDR3 length: 14 residues. V was pared by 7 bases and J by 2 bases, with 14 bases between. DNA of the CDR3: TGTGCCAGCATCAAACTCCGACGGAACTATGGCTACACCTTC. The encoded protein is CASIKLRRNYGYTF.

This sequence joins TRBV25-1 and TRBJ2-1; D gene unclear. Germline loops: CDR1 MGHDK, CDR2 SYGVNS. V lost 4 bases to trimming and J lost 0 bases, with 16 bases between them. The CDR3 spans 17 residues. The CDR3 reads CASSATSGPLSYNEQFF. In DNA, the CDR3 is TGTGCCAGCAGTGCCACCTCGGGCCCCCTCTCCTACAATGAGCAGTTCTTC.